This TCR beta chain was captured by sequencing in a study of PD-1 blockade in classical Hodgkin lymphoma. V gave up 2 bases and J gave up 3 bases, with 14 bases separating them. The CDR3 is 15 residues long. The germline gives CDR1 SNHLY, CDR2 FYNNEI. General observations from the study: Lower baseline TCR diversity was reported for newly diagnosed patients than for healthy donors.

Profiled with immunoSEQ multiplex PCR; TCRdb holds only in-frame clones, not every one. This repertoire shows some 31,000 clones, about two thirds found once; its top ten account for more than 2.5%. Relapse after autologous stem cell transplantation occurred in every patient, and brentuximab vedotin exposure varied. With respect to this clone: Its antigen is still unknown.

This clonotype originated in a human donor with classical Hodgkin lymphoma. The starting material was peripheral blood mononuclear cells (PBMCs), obtained before the second cycle of nivolumab. The chain links TRBV2 to TRBJ2-7; D may be TRBD1 (6 bases). CDR3 sequence reads: CASSEPGARFYEQYF. Here the CDR3 DNA reads TGTGCCAGCAGTGAACCAGGGGCCAGGTTCTACGAGCAGTACTTC.